The rows below give T cell receptor beta chains drawn from one sample of a study of blood T cells in healthy people across ages. A single record per CDR3 protein comes from TCRdb applying MiXCR to the 5' RACE reads. The sample has around 1.5 million distinct CDR3 sequences; roughly 40% are singletons. Sample: blood. All receptors derive from a woman aged 18-29 years in good health. The CDR3 runs from the conserved cysteine through the conserved F or W. A D gene is named only where the DNA matches it firmly. Clone sizes are given selectively: once, few, many, or a class where the clone is expanded.

clone_size | j_call | v_call | d_call | cdr3_nt | cdr3_aa
NA | TRBJ2-3 | TRBV5-1 | NA | TGCGCCAGCAGCCTACGACAGGCGGATGGCACAGATACGCAGTATTTT | CASSLRQADGTDTQYF
NA | TRBJ1-1 | TRBV12-3/TRBV12-4 | NA | TGTGCCAGCAGTATAAAACAGGAGAACACTGAAGCTTTCTTT | CASSIKQENTEAFF
once | TRBJ1-3 | TRBV10-3 | NA | TGTGCCATCAGTGACCAAGTCTCTGGAAACACCATATATTTT | CAISDQVSGNTIYF
NA | TRBJ2-1 | TRBV2 | NA | TGTGCCAGCAGTGAACAGGGACCCGCCGAAGAGTTCTTC | CASSEQGPAEEFF
many | TRBJ2-1 | TRBV7-2 | NA | TGTGCCAGCAGTGGGAGCGGCAGCTCCTACAATGAGCAGTTCTTC | CASSGSGSSYNEQFF
few | TRBJ2-3 | TRBV7-3 | NA | TGTGCCAGCAGCTTACTGGGCTACACAGATACGCAGTATTTT | CASSLLGYTDTQYF
NA | TRBJ1-5 | TRBV27 | NA | TGTGCCAGCAGTTTAGCGAGGGCGAATCAGCCCCAGCATTTT | CASSLARANQPQHF
few | TRBJ2-1 | TRBV6-2/TRBV6-3 | TRBD2 | TGTGCCAGCAGTCCCGGGGGACTAGCGGGAGGGCGCAGTGAGCAGTTCTTC | CASSPGGLAGGRSEQFF
NA | TRBJ2-5 | TRBV20-1 | TRBD2 | TGCAGTGCTGGTAGCGGGGCCAACCAAGAGACCCAGTACTTC | CSAGSGANQETQYF
NA | TRBJ2-5 | TRBV20-1 | NA | TGCAATGCTCTCGGACCCCGGACCCAAGAGACCCAGTACTTC | CNALGPRTQETQYF
NA | TRBJ2-1 | TRBV6-1 | TRBD2 | TGTGCCAGCAGTGAAGGGAGCGGGACCTACAATGAGCAGTTCTTC | CASSEGSGTYNEQFF
NA | TRBJ2-7 | TRBV20-1 | NA | TGCAGTGCTAGAGATCAGGGCTTAGGGAACGAGCGGTACTTC | CSARDQGLGNERYF
NA | TRBJ2-6 | TRBV28 | NA | TGTGCCACACTTCCCAGGGCCCGCTCTGGGGCCAACGTCCTGACTTTC | CATLPRARSGANVLTF
NA | TRBJ1-5 | TRBV7-2 | NA | TGTGCCAGCAGCTTAGGCAGGGTCGGCAATCAGCCCCAGCATTTT | CASSLGRVGNQPQHF
NA | TRBJ2-5 | TRBV15 | NA | TGTGCCACCAGCAGGCCCCCTTCGGAGACCCAGTACTTC | CATSRPPSETQYF
many | TRBJ2-1 | TRBV13 | TRBD2 | TGTGCCAGCAGCTCTGGGACTAGCGGGGTCAATGAGCAGTTCTTC | CASSSGTSGVNEQFF
NA | TRBJ2-3 | TRBV7-9 | NA | TGTGCCAGCAGCTTAGCGACAGGATATACGCAGTATTTT | CASSLATGYTQYF
NA | TRBJ1-2 | TRBV20-1 | TRBD1 | TGCAGTGCTAGAGATATCTACGGACAGGGAGACCACTATGGCTACACCTTC | CSARDIYGQGDHYGYTF
NA | TRBJ2-3 | TRBV4-3 | NA | TGCGCCAGCAGCCAAGAACTGTGGTCAAGCACAGATACGCAGTATTTT | CASSQELWSSTDTQYF
NA | TRBJ2-1 | TRBV5-1 | TRBD1 | TGCGCCAGCAGCCCGGGACAGCTGAACACCGGGGATGAGCAGTTCTTC | CASSPGQLNTGDEQFF
NA | TRBJ2-3 | TRBV6-1 | NA | TGTGCCAGCATTGAGGCAACCAGCACAGATACGCAGTATTTT | CASIEATSTDTQYF
once | TRBJ2-7 | TRBV12-3/TRBV12-4 | TRBD2 | TGTGCCGGCAGTCCTCTAGCGGGGGGGCCGCTGCAGTACTTC | CAGSPLAGGPLQYF
NA | TRBJ2-7 | TRBV11-2 | NA | TGTGCCAGCAGCTTAGTTAGGGCAGGACCTTTGGCCTACGAGCAGTACTTC | CASSLVRAGPLAYEQYF
few | TRBJ1-6 | TRBV25-1 | NA | TGTGCCAGCACTCGAGACAGCACAAATTCACCCCTCCACTTT | CASTRDSTNSPLHF
NA | TRBJ1-2 | TRBV5-1 | NA | TGCGCCAGCAGCCTCAGGGGCATAGCAGATGGCTACACCTTC | CASSLRGIADGYTF
few | TRBJ2-7 | TRBV2 | NA | TGTGCCAGCAGTGAAGTAGGTGGTTACGAGCAGTACTTC | CASSEVGGYEQYF
few | TRBJ2-1 | TRBV29-1 | NA | TGCAGCGCCCCGAGCCGGACCCGACAGGTCAGCTCCTACAATGAGCAGTTCTTC | CSAPSRTRQVSSYNEQFF
NA | TRBJ2-1 | TRBV20-1 | TRBD2 | TGCAGTGCTAGAGATGGCGGGGGGAGCAATGAGCAGTTCTTC | CSARDGGGSNEQFF
few | TRBJ2-7 | TRBV6-5 | NA | TGTGCCAGCAGTCCACCGGGAACGCACGAGCAGTACTTC | CASSPPGTHEQYF
NA | TRBJ1-2 | TRBV13 | NA | TGTGCCAGCAGCTTATCAGGGGCGGAAGGCTACACCTTC | CASSLSGAEGYTF
NA | TRBJ2-3 | TRBV20-1 | NA | TGCAGTGCTAGAAATGTGTCCCAGTACACAGATACGCAGTATTTT | CSARNVSQYTDTQYF
few | TRBJ2-6 | TRBV30 | NA | TGTGCCTGGATTTTTCGGGGCAGGGAATCTGGGGCCAACGTCCTGACTTTC | CAWIFRGRESGANVLTF
NA | TRBJ1-1 | TRBV21-1 | NA | TGTGCCAGCAGCTCTCCCCTTCGGGTCGACACTGAAGCTTTCTTT | CASSSPLRVDTEAFF
few | TRBJ1-2 | TRBV27 | NA | TGTGCCAGCAGTCCCTCCGGGCTCGCGCGGTATGGCTACACCTTC | CASSPSGLARYGYTF
NA | TRBJ1-2 | TRBV7-2 | NA | TGTGCCAGCAGCCAACCCATGGGGACGACTAACTATGGCTACACCTTC | CASSQPMGTTNYGYTF
NA | TRBJ2-5 | TRBV7-9 | NA | TGTGCCAGCAGCCGGGCTTTAGCAGAGCGAAATAGAGAGACCCAGTACTTC | CASSRALAERNRETQYF
once | TRBJ2-3 | TRBV2 | NA | TGTGCCACCCGCGCGGATGAGGGCACAGATACGCAGTATTTT | CATRADEGTDTQYF
NA | TRBJ2-7 | TRBV12-3/TRBV12-4 | TRBD1 | TGTGCCAGCAGTTGGGGAACGGGACAGAGAGACTACGAGCAGTACTTC | CASSWGTGQRDYEQYF
NA | TRBJ1-1 | TRBV12-3/TRBV12-4 | NA | TGTGCCAGCAGTTTAGCGGCGTTTCGAGCTTTCTTT | CASSLAAFRAFF
few | TRBJ2-7 | TRBV29-1 | NA | TGCAGCGTTAGGGGCGGGAAGAGCTCCTACAATGAGCAGTACTTC | CSVRGGKSSYNEQYF
NA | TRBJ2-7 | TRBV12-3/TRBV12-4 | NA | TGTGCCAGCAGTTTAGGGCCAAGCTCATTCTACGAGCAGTACTTC | CASSLGPSSFYEQYF
NA | TRBJ2-7 | TRBV5-4 | TRBD1 | TGTGCCAGCAGCTTGAGGACAGGGAGTCTCGAGCAGTACTTC | CASSLRTGSLEQYF
few | TRBJ2-1 | TRBV30 | NA | TGTGCCACACACAGAAAATTTCCCAATGAGCAGTTCTTC | CATHRKFPNEQFF
NA | TRBJ1-6 | TRBV20-1 | NA | TGCAGTGCGAATAGAATGCGGAGGGGGGATTCACCCCTCCACTTT | CSANRMRRGDSPLHF
many | TRBJ2-1 | TRBV20-1 | NA | TGCAGTGCTAGATCAACGACGGGCCTAGGGGGAAATGAGCAGTTCTTC | CSARSTTGLGGNEQFF
NA | TRBJ2-1 | TRBV7-9 | TRBD1 | TGTGCCGGGGGACAGCTTAGTTACAATGAGCAGTTCTTC | CAGGQLSYNEQFF
NA | TRBJ2-5 | TRBV10-3 | TRBD2 | TGTGCCATCAGTGATTCGGGGGGTCGGCTGCACAGACCCCAAGAGACCCAGTACTTC | CAISDSGGRLHRPQETQYF
once | TRBJ2-1 | TRBV5-6 | TRBD2 | TGTGCCAGCAGGACGGGACTAGCGGGAGTATACTACAATGAGCAGTTCTTC | CASRTGLAGVYYNEQFF
many | TRBJ1-1 | TRBV2 | NA | TGTGCCAGCAGTGTTAGACTGGAGAACACTGAAGCTTTCTTT | CASSVRLENTEAFF
NA | TRBJ2-7 | TRBV7-6 | NA | TGTGCCAGCAGCCCCCGAGGGCCTTTCTCCTACAATGAGCAGTACTTC | CASSPRGPFSYNEQYF
few | TRBJ1-1 | TRBV2 | NA | TGTGCCAGCAGTGAAGCGGATAACAGTAAAGCTTTCTTT | CASSEADNSKAFF
NA | TRBJ2-5 | TRBV4-2 | NA | TGTGCCAGCAGCCAAGATAGTACTTCACAAGAGACCCAGTACTTC | CASSQDSTSQETQYF
few | TRBJ1-1 | TRBV11-1 | NA | TGTGCCAGCAGCTTGACAGGTGGGGGAGAGAACACTGAAGCTTTCTTT | CASSLTGGGENTEAFF
few | TRBJ2-7 | TRBV9 | TRBD1 | TGTGCCAGCAGCGAAGGGACAGCTATCAGTGAGCAGTACTTC | CASSEGTAISEQYF
NA | TRBJ2-4 | TRBV6-1 | NA | TGTGCCACCTTCATTATCCATGAGCAGTACTTC | CATFIIHEQYF
few | TRBJ2-1 | TRBV21-1 | NA | TGTGCCAGCAGCAAAAACATCGATGAGCAGTTCTTC | CASSKNIDEQFF
NA | TRBJ2-7 | TRBV12-3/TRBV12-4 | TRBD2 | TGTGCCAGCAGTTTATCGGGAGGCACAAGCGAGCAGTACTTC | CASSLSGGTSEQYF